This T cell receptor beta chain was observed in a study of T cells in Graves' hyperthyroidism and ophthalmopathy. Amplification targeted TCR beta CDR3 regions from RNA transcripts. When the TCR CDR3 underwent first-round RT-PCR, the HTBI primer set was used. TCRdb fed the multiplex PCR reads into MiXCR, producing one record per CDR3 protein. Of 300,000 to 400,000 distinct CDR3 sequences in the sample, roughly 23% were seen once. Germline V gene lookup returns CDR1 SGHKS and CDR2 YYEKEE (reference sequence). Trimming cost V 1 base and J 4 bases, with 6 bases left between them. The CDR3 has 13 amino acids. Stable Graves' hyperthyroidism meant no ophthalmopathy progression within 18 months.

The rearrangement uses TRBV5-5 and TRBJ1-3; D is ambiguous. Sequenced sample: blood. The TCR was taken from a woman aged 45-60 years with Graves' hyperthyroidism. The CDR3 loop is CASSLFLGNTIYF. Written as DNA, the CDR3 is TGTGCCAGCAGCTTGTTTCTCGGAAACACCATATATTTT.